The sequence of this TCR beta chain was determined in a study of T cell repertoires in aging, cancer and after chemotherapy. About the research overall: Donors were grouped into six age bands spanning 30 or younger through 70 or older. Study-wide results and caveats: The repertoire data cannot show anything about immunological memory following chemotherapy.

Rearranged V-D-J TRB sequences were amplified with a mixed TRB-A/B primer pool. TCRdb used MiXCR to reprocess the multiplex PCR reads, holding one entry per CDR3 protein. The profile covers about 2,900 distinct CDR3 sequences, with approximately 25% appearing a single time and roughly 10% taken by the ten largest. This clonotype appeared once. Its target is not known. Germline CDR1 SEHNR, CDR2 FQNEAQ (reference sequence). The CDR3 spans 12 residues. Amplification of TCR beta used genomic DNA extracted from peripheral blood. What was sequenced was blood. The genes are TRBV7-9 and TRBJ2-1, with a tentative D call TRBD2 (5 bases). This receptor was identified in a human donor with a solid tumor. The CDR3 here is CVSSRTVNEQFF. The CDR3 coding sequence is TGTGTTAGCAGCCGGACTGTCAATGAGCAGTTCTTC.